This T cell receptor (beta chain) was sequenced in a study of CXCR3-negative and CXCR3-positive naive CD8 T cells. The study, taken as a whole, reports: The study found more hydrophobic TRB CDR3s in CXCR3-positive naive cells than in CXCR3-negative naive cells. Memory cells differed in TRBV-TRBJ usage, but naive CXCR3-negative and CXCR3-positive cells had similar usage.

Concerning this clonotype itself: As yet, its antigen is unknown.

The libraries of TRB cDNA were prepared using 5' RACE with UMI labels. With the 5' RACE reads reprocessed, TCRdb shows one record per CDR3 protein and no DNA. The sample table includes 120,000 to 150,000 distinct CDR3 sequences. The germline V gene has CDR1 SGHTA and CDR2 FQGTGA. The CDR3 runs 18 residues. The source material was naive CXCR3+ CD8+ T cells from blood. The subset denotes: CD45RO-CCR7+CD27+CD95- naive CD8+ T cells expressing CXCR3 (TNR3+). The clonotype comes from a human donor in good health. Some clones in this sample may be carry-over from other donors' samples. V is TRBV7-3 and J is TRBJ2-3; TCRdb outputs TRBD1, but without DNA this stays unchecked. The CDR3: CASSLSSGERTSTDTQYF.